This T cell receptor (beta chain) came from a study of T cell repertoires in ileal Crohn's disease. Germline CDR1 is MDHEN and CDR2 is SYDVKM. Trimming took 7 bases from V and 5 from J, leaving 20 bases between them. This CDR3 region has 15 residues. Stated time point: neoterminal ileum biopsy at postoperative endoscopy, about 6 months after surgery. The data were produced by immunoSEQ multiplex PCR, yet TCRdb's version contains in-frame clones alone and is incomplete. This table holds about 62,000 clones, 70% to 90% found once. This clonotype originated in an adult with Crohn's disease. The gene calls are TRBV28 and TRBJ1-2, with D possibly being TRBD1 (5 bases). Specimen: ileal tissue. CDR3 region: CASTTRSAGFYGYTF. CDR3 DNA: TGTGCCAGCACTACCCGATCCGCAGGGTTTTATGGCTACACCTTC.